Below, 20 T cell receptor gamma chains from the same sample are listed, as sequenced in a study of gamma delta lymphoproliferative disorders and STAT genes. TCRdb re-called the multiplex PCR reads via CATT. The sample has some 660 gamma-chain clones; approximately 15% are singletons. The receptor sequences were amplified from genomic DNA of peripheral blood mononuclear cells. Sequencing used blood. These receptors all come from a human donor in good health.

By sample fraction, this clone is medium-sized (0.01 to 0.1%). The rearrangement joins TRGV2 to TRGJ1 or TRGJ2. TCRdb offers no J gene call, so here the DNA was matched to germline to obtain one. Germline V gives CDR1 EGSNGY, CDR2 YDSYNSKV. With V trimmed by 2 bases and J by 0 bases, 4 bases remained unmatched. CDR3 length equals 14 residues. CDR3: CATWDAPNYYKKLF. The CDR3 nucleotides are TGTGCCACCTGGGACGCCCCGAATTATTATAAGAAACTCTTT.

By its share, this clone is large. The DNA is left out, because the CDR3 cannot be placed on it with certainty; the CDR3 is given as TCRdb lists it. This sample also contains other DNA sequences that code for the same CDR3. A V gene of TRGV11 was called, but no J gene was assigned. Being an ORF, TRGV11 has a function that is uncertain. The CDR3 length equals 19 residues, ends included. The CDR3: CTTVPAGLDSRSSDWIKTF.

By proportion, this clone is large. CDR3 amino acids: CATWDGGLF. The CDR3, as DNA: TGTGCCACCTGGGATGGGGGTCTCTTT. With the J gene uncalled, the V gene is TRGV4. The V gene's germline CDR1 is EGSTGY and CDR2 YDSYTSSV. The CDR3 has 9 residues.

This clone is termed large. The V and J genes are TRGV4 and TRGJ1 or TRGJ2. No J segment appears in TCRdb, so it was assigned here by matching the sequence to germline. This CDR3 is built from 12 residues. CDR1 EGSTGY and CDR2 YDSYTSSV come from the germline V gene. Trimming removed 0 bases from V and 10 bases from J; junction bases left unmatched: 6. The CDR3 nucleotides are TGTGCCACCTGGGATGGGCCCCGGAAGAAACTCTTT. As protein: CATWDGPRKKLF.

This clone is medium-sized within its sample. The chain couples TRGV8 to TRGJ1 or TRGJ2. TCRdb offers no J gene call, so here the DNA was matched to germline to obtain one. The CDR3 runs to 12 residues. V lost 2 bases to trimming and J lost 9 bases; unmatched junction nucleotides: 7. Germline V gene sequence: CDR1 VENAVY, CDR2 YDSYNSRV. The CDR3 DNA reads as TGTGCCACCTGGGATACCTGGGGTAAGAAACTCTTT. This encodes CATWDTWGKKLF.

This clone has only a few counts. The rearrangement links TRGV5P to TRGJ1 or TRGJ2. TCRdb does not report a J gene; here it was assigned by matching the DNA to germline references. TRGV5P is a documented pseudogene. The CDR3 has 11 amino acids. The CDR3: CATWGRTGKLF. In DNA, the CDR3 is TGTGCCACCTGGGGAAGGACGGGGAAACTCTTT.

This clone was seen only a few times. The rearrangement uses TRGV2 and TRGJP2. The J gene, left out of TCRdb, was set here by checking the DNA against germline. CDR1 is EGSNGY and CDR2 is YDSYNSKV in the germline V gene. CDR3 length equals 14 residues. V dropped 3 bases and J dropped 0; count of bases not matched to a gene: 1. Here the CDR3 reads CATWDHSSDWIKTF. The CDR3 nucleotides read TGTGCCACCTGGGACCATAGTAGTGATTGGATCAAGACGTTT.

The chain employs TRGV9 and TRGJ1 or TRGJ2. The J gene, not given by TCRdb, was assigned here from a germline match of the nucleotide sequence. With V trimmed by 11 bases and J by 9 bases, 13 bases remained unmatched. Germline V gene sequence: CDR1 GITISATS, CDR2 ISYDGTV (reference sequence). The CDR3 sequence is 11 residues long. The DNA of the CDR3 is TGTGCCTCGTCCGTAGGTGGTAAGAAACTCTTT. It specifies CASSVGGKKLF.

By sample fraction, this clone is medium-sized. V is TRGV3 and J is TRGJ1 or TRGJ2. TCRdb leaves out the J gene; it was filled in here by matching the DNA to germline. The CDR3 extends over 14 amino acids. With 0 bases clipped from V and 2 bases from J, the junction kept 4 bases outside the gene matches. Germline CDR1 is VTNTFY and CDR2 is YDVSTARD (reference sequence). CDR3 in amino acids: CATWDRHHYYKKLF. The CDR3 DNA sequence: TGTGCCACCTGGGACAGGCACCATTATTATAAGAAACTCTTT.

The rearrangement uses TRGV4 and TRGJ1 or TRGJ2. In the absence of a J gene in TCRdb, the DNA was matched to germline to assign it here. This CDR3 has 16 residues. The germline CDR1 and CDR2 sequences are EGSTGY and YDSYTSSV. The junction had 10 bases not matched to a gene; V was cut back by 2 bases and J by 0 bases. The CDR3 DNA is TGTGCCACCTGGGATGAAAAATACTCGAATTATTATAAGAAACTCTTT. Its translation: CATWDEKYSNYYKKLF.

This clone is medium-sized (0.01 to 0.1%) within its sample. This CDR3 reads CATWDGNGGLRGVKKLF. The CDR3 DNA is TGTGCCACCTGGGACGGGAACGGGGGCCTCCGGGGGGTTAAGAAACTCTTT. V usage is TRGV2 and J usage is TRGJ1 or TRGJ2. Here the J gene was assigned by germline matching of the DNA, as TCRdb has none. The germline V gene encodes CDR1 EGSNGY and CDR2 YDSYNSKV. CDR3 length equals 17 residues. V trimming: 0 bases; J trimming: 9 bases; junction bases outside the gene matches: 20.

This clone counts as large (0.1 to 1%). The chain links TRGV9 to TRGJP1. Matching the DNA to germline supplied the J gene, which TCRdb does not give. This CDR3 is 14 amino acids long. Germline lookup yields CDR1 GITISATS and CDR2 ISYDGTV (reference sequence). V shed 1 base, J shed 4 bases, and the junction held 3 bases outside the gene matches. Here the CDR3 reads CALWEVLTGWFKIF. In DNA, the CDR3 is TGTGCCTTGTGGGAGGTCCTCACTGGTTGGTTCAAGATATTT.

This clone is deemed large (0.1 to 1%). CDR3 loop: CAAWDYLYYKKLF. The CDR3 region has the DNA TGTGCTGCGTGGGATTACCTTTATTATAAGAAACTCTTT. V is TRGV10 and J is TRGJ1 or TRGJ2. Germline matching of the DNA provided the J gene here, since TCRdb leaves it blank. TRGV10 is marked as an open reading frame, function uncertain. The CDR3 is 13 amino acids. Trimming cost V 8 bases and J 3 bases; bases outside gene matches: 8.

This clone is a singleton in its sample. The rearrangement links TRGV4 to TRGJ1 or TRGJ2. TCRdb does not report a J gene; here it was assigned by matching the DNA to germline references. CDR1 is EGSTGY, CDR2 YDSYTSSV, per germline. The CDR3 contains 13 residues. V was pared by 5 bases and J by 8 bases, with 12 bases of the junction left unmatched. The CDR3 DNA reads TGTGCCACCTGGGCCGCGGAGGGGGATAAGAAACTCTTT. As protein: CATWAAEGDKKLF.

Sample share makes this clone large. The genes are TRGV10 and TRGJ1 or TRGJ2. In the absence of a J gene in TCRdb, the DNA was matched to germline to assign it here. TRGV10 is filed as an ORF, its function uncertain. The trim removed 8 bases at V and 3 bases at J, leaving 11 bases unmatched. The CDR3 length is 14 residues. CDR3 sequence reads: CAAWGLGLYYKKLF. The CDR3 nucleotides read TGTGCTGCGTGGGGCCTCGGCCTTTATTATAAGAAACTCTTT.

This clone has a handful of counts. Just one base apart from a much larger clone, this may be a read error. Other DNA sequences in the sample encode the same CDR3. For the V gene the call is TRGV10; the J gene has no call. TRGV10 qualifies as an ORF whose function is uncertain. The CDR3 totals 14 residues. CDR3 sequence: CAAWDYKVNYKKLF. The CDR3 coding sequence is TGTGCTGCGTGGGATTATAAGGTTAACTATAAAAAACTCTTT.

Judged by abundance, this clone is large. The chain combines TRGV4 with TRGJ1 or TRGJ2. Here the J gene came from matching the DNA to germline, since TCRdb omits it. The CDR3 spans 13 residues. V dropped 2 bases and J dropped 4; count of bases not matched to a gene: 5. CDR1 EGSTGY and CDR2 YDSYTSSV come from the germline V gene. The CDR3 loop reads CATWDVTYYKKLF. Here the CDR3 DNA reads TGTGCCACCTGGGATGTGACATATTATAAGAAACTCTTT.

Sample share makes this clone large. The rearrangement joins TRGV8 to TRGJ1 or TRGJ2. Because TCRdb records no J gene, it was assigned here through a match of the DNA to germline. Losses at the gene ends were 2 bases for V and 3 bases for J; bases not matched to a gene: 7. This CDR3 contains 14 residues. CDR1 and CDR2 from the germline V gene are VENAVY and YDSYNSRV. As DNA, the CDR3 is TGTGCCACCTGGGATAATAACCCTTATTATAAGAAACTCTTT. It encodes CATWDNNPYYKKLF.

The gene calls are TRGV9 and TRGJP. The J gene is not listed in TCRdb, so it was assigned here from a DNA match to germline. With 2 bases clipped from V and 7 bases from J, the junction kept 5 bases outside the gene matches. The CDR3 runs to 16 residues. The germline CDR1 and CDR2 sequences are GITISATS and ISYDGTV (reference sequence). CDR3 sequence (DNA): TGTGCCTTGTGGGAGGCCTCCGAGTTGGGCAAAAAAATCAAGGTATTT. Encoded protein: CALWEASELGKKIKVF.

This clone is large. The V and J genes are TRGV8 and TRGJ1 or TRGJ2. The J gene, missing from TCRdb, was assigned here through DNA to germline matching. V was clipped by 2 bases and J by 3 bases; unmatched bases: 1. Germline V gives CDR1 VENAVY, CDR2 YDSYNSRV. This CDR3 has 12 residues. This CDR3 reads CATWDIYYKKLF. The CDR3 region has the DNA TGTGCCACCTGGGATATTTATTATAAGAAACTCTTT.